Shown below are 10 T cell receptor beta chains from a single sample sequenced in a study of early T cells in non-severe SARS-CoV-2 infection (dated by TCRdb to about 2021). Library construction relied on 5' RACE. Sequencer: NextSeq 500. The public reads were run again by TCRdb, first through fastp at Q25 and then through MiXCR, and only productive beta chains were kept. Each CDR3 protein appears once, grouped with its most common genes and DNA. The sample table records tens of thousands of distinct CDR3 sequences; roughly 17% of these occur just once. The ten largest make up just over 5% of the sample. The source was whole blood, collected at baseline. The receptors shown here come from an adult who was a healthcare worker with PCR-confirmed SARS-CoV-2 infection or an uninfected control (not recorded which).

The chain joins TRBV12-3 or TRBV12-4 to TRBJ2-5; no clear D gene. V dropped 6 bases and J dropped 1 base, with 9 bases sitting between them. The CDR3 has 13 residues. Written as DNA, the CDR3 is TGTGCCAGCAGGCCCCCCCTCCAAGAGACCCAGTACTTC. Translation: CASRPPLQETQYF.

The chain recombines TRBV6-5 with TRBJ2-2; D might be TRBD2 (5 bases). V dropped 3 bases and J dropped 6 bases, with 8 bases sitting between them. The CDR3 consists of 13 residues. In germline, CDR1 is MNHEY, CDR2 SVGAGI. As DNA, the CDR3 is TGTGCCAGCAGTTATGGGAGACCCGGGGAGCTGTTTTTT. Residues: CASSYGRPGELFF.

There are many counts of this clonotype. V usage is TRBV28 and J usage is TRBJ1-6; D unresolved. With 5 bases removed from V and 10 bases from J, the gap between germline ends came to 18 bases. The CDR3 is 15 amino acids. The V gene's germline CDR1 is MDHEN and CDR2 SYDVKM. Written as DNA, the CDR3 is TGTGCCAGCAGTACCCGGGCCGTCGGGAGGTCACCCCTCCACTTT. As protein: CASSTRAVGRSPLHF.

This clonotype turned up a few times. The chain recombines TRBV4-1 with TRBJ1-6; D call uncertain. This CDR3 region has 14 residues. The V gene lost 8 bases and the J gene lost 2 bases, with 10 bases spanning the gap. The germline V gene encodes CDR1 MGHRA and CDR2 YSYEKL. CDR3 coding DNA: TGCGCCAGCCAGGAGGGTCCCTATAATTCACCCCTCCACTTT. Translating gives CASQEGPYNSPLHF.

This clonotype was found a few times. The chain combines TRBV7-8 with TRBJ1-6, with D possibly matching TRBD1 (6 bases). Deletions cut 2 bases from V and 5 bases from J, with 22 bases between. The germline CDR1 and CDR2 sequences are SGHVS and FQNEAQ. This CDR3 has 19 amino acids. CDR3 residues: CASSLRPGPYRADNSPLHF. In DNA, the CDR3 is TGTGCCAGCAGCTTAAGGCCGGGGCCCTACAGGGCGGATAATTCACCCCTCCACTTT.

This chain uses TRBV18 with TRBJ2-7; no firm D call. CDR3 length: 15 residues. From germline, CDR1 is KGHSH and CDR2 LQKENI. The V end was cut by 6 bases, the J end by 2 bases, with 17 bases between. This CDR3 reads CASSPPGSQAYEQYF. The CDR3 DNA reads TGTGCCAGCTCCCCTCCTGGCAGTCAGGCCTACGAGCAGTACTTC.

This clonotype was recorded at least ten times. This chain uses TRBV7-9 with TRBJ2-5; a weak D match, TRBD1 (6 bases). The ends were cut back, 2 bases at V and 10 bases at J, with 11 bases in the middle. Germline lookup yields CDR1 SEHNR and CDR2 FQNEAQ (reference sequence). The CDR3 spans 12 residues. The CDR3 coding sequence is TGTGCCAGCAGCTTATCTTCGGACAGCCAGTACTTC. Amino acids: CASSLSSDSQYF.

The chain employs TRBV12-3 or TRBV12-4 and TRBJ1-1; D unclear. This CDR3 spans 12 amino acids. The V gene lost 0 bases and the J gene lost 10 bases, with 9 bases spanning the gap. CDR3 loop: CASSLAAQGAFF. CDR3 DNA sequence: TGTGCCAGCAGTTTAGCAGCCCAAGGAGCTTTCTTT.

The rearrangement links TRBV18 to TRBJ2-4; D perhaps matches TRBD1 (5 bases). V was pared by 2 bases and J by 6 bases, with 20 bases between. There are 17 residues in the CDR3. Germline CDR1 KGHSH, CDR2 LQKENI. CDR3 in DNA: TGTGCCAGCTCACCAAACCAGCAGGGTATTGGCGGAAACATTCAGTACTTC. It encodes CASSPNQQGIGGNIQYF.

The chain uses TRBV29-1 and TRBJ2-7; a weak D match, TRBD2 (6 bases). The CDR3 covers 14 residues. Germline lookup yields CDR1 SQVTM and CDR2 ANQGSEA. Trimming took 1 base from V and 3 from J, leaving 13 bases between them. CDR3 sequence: CSVEVGTEGYEQYF. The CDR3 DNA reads TGCAGCGTTGAAGTGGGCACGGAGGGCTACGAGCAGTACTTC.